Each of the 8 T cell receptor beta chains below was sequenced from the same sample in a study of T cell clones after liver transplantation. Clones were sequenced by immunoSEQ multiplex PCR, and TCRdb holds only the in-frame ones, with some missing. The data show tens of thousands of clones, 80% seen once. The material sequenced was CD4+ T cells from blood, taken 12 months after liver transplant. All receptors derive from a human patient who received a liver transplant. Among the T cells, some may be from the graft donor.

V usage is TRBV6-6 and J usage is TRBJ1-5, with D perhaps matching TRBD1 (6 bases). V lost 10 bases, J lost 1 base, and 17 bases lay in between. The CDR3 is 15 residues long. The germline CDR1 and CDR2 sequences are MNHNY and SVGAGI (reference sequence). CDR3 DNA: TGTGCCACCTCCTTCTCAGGGGCGAGCAATCAGCCCCAGCATTTT. Translating it yields CATSFSGASNQPQHF.

The chain combines TRBV19 with TRBJ2-1, with 7 bases lining up with TRBD1. From germline, CDR1 is LNHDA and CDR2 SQIVND (reference sequence). The CDR3 sequence is 13 residues long. The junction had 6 bases not matched to a gene; V was cut back by 5 bases and J by 8 bases. The CDR3 spells CASSLVQGHEQFF. CDR3 sequence (DNA): TGTGCCAGTAGTCTTGTACAGGGGCATGAGCAGTTCTTC.

The chain uses TRBV15 and TRBJ1-4; TRBD1 matches 7 bases. V shed 3 bases and J 2 bases; nucleotides not matched to a gene: 6. This CDR3 is built from 16 residues. Germline V CDR1 and CDR2: LNHNV, YYDKDF (reference sequence). The CDR3 nucleotides are TGTGCCACCAGCAGTCCGGACAGGCCTACTAATGAAAAACTGTTTTTT. Encoded protein: CATSSPDRPTNEKLFF. The variable domain in full, completed from reference TRBV15 and TRBJ1-4, reads DAMVIQNPRYQVTQFGKPVTLSCSQTLNHNVMYWYQQKSSQAPKLLFHYYDKDFNNEADTPDNFQSRRPNTSFCFLDIRSPGLGDTAMYLCATSSPDRPTNEKLFFGSGTQLSVL.

The chain couples TRBV11-1 to TRBJ1-2, with D possibly being TRBD1 (5 bases). The germline V gene encodes CDR1 SGHAT and CDR2 FQDESV (reference sequence). The CDR3 runs 14 residues. The germline V and J ends were trimmed by 5 bases and 3 bases, with 13 bases remaining between them. The CDR3 DNA is TGTGCCAGCAGCGGACTTGGGACGGACTATGGCTACACCTTC. This gives the protein CASSGLGTDYGYTF.

This clone was observed a single time. The J gene is TRBJ1-1, the V gene TRBV20-1; the D is unclear. The CDR3 runs to 11 residues. V was cut by 6 bases and J by 9 bases, with 14 bases left in between. Germline V gene data show CDR1 as DFQATT and CDR2 as SNEGSKA (reference sequence). The CDR3 reads CSAPGREQAFF. CDR3 nucleotides: TGCAGTGCCCCCGGGAGGGAGCAAGCTTTCTTT.

The chain couples TRBV29-1 to TRBJ2-1; 12 nucleotides line up with TRBD1. Germline CDR1 and CDR2: SQVTM and ANQGSEA. The CDR3 spans 15 residues. Trimming took 7 bases from V and 9 from J; bases not matched to a gene: 13. CDR3 DNA sequence: TGCAGCGGCCAGAGGGGGGGACAGGGGGCAAGTGAGCAGTTCTTC. Amino acids: CSGQRGGQGASEQFF.

The chain uses TRBV5-4 and TRBJ2-2; 7 nucleotides match TRBD2. After removal of 6 bases from V and 11 bases from J, the junction contained 13 bases not matched to a gene. This CDR3 region has 14 residues. Germline V gene sequence: CDR1 SGHNT, CDR2 YYREEE (reference sequence). CDR3 in DNA: TGTGCCAGCACACCCTTGGGCGGGAGTGGTGAGCTGTTTTTT. Protein: CASTPLGGSGELFF.

CDR3 sequence (DNA): TGTGCCAGCAGCTTTCAAGAGACCCAGTACTTC. This codes for CASSFQETQYF. V usage is TRBV7-9 and J usage is TRBJ2-5; D is undetermined. CDR1 SEHNR and CDR2 FQNEAQ come from the germline V gene (reference sequence). The germline V and J ends were trimmed by 3 bases and 2 bases, with 1 base remaining between them. The CDR3 extends over 11 amino acids.